The clone carrying this T cell receptor (beta chain) was detected a few times. The sample belongs to a study of cytomegalovirus exposure and HLA in healthy donors. Study background: Previous work identified around 120 million unique TCR beta sequences from 150 million to 200 million T cells.

The V end was cut by 1 base, the J end by 8 bases, with 14 bases between. Germline V CDR1 and CDR2: SNHLY, FYNNEI. CDR3 size: 14 residues. It was with 60 Vbeta and 13 Jbeta primers that the PCR ran. The table came from immunoSEQ multiplex PCR; TCRdb's copy has only in-frame clones and leaves some out. The sample has under 150,000 clones; 75% to 85% are singletons. The gene calls are TRBV2 and TRBJ1-2; possibly TRBD1 for D (6 bases). This TCR was sampled from a woman aged 45 to 65 in good health and CMV-seropositive. Source material: PBMCs. CDR3 sequence (DNA): TGTGCCAGCAGTGAAGGGGGCAGGGGTGAAGGCTACACCTTC. It encodes CASSEGGRGEGYTF.